This T cell receptor (beta chain) was identified in a study of blood T cell repertoires in COVID-19. The wider study: The origin of the acute and convalescent COVID-19 samples was the United States, Italy and Spain. Sources were T cells, B-cell-depleted T cells, or PBMCs; the material itself was cDNA or gDNA.

Germline values: CDR1 ENHRY, CDR2 SYGVKD. This CDR3 region has 15 residues. The junction had 7 bases not matched to a gene; V was cut back by 1 base and J by 7 bases. Original processing notes: The assay estimated nucleated cells by amplifying reference gene primers. Here immunoSEQ multiplex PCR was the method, and the copy in TCRdb shows in-frame clones only, minus some. V and J calls and clone size are as listed in that table; D and trimming were resolved from the DNA. The table lists 55,000 to 80,000 clones, approximately 86% of them singletons. This clone appeared once. Sequencing was done on a sample of peripheral blood. The chain employs TRBV10-3 and TRBJ2-5; 9 nucleotides line up with TRBD1. This TCR derives from a human donor in a cohort sampled during active COVID-19. DNA for the CDR3: TGTGCCATCAGTGAGTTACAGGGGGCAGCGGCGACCCAGTACTTC. This gives the protein CAISELQGAAATQYF.